The 13 T cell receptor beta chains given below trace back to one sample, sequenced in a study of blood T cell repertoires in COVID-19. Generated by immunoSEQ multiplex PCR, the TCRdb table keeps only in-frame clones and is missing some. The data show around 140,000 clones, over 70% seen once. The specimen sequenced was peripheral blood. These receptors all stem from a man over 45 with active COVID-19.

V gene TRBV2 combines with J gene TRBJ2-7, with 7 bases fitting TRBD1. The length of the CDR3 is 14 residues. Germline CDR1 SNHLY, CDR2 FYNNEI. After removal of 7 bases from V and 3 bases from J, the junction contained 9 bases not matched to a gene. CDR3 residues: CASKSRTGGYEQYF. The CDR3 region has the DNA TGTGCCAGCAAATCGAGGACAGGAGGCTACGAGCAGTACTTC. The entire variable domain, with the rest obtained from reference TRBV2 and TRBJ2-7, is as follows: EPEVTQTPSHQVTQMGQEVILRCVPISNHLYFYWYRQILGQKVEFLVSFYNNEISEKSEIFDDQFSVERPDGSNFTLKIRSTKLEDSAMYFCASKSRTGGYEQYFGPGTRLTVT.

Remarks on this clone: The DNA is left out, because the CDR3 cannot be placed on it with certainty; the CDR3 is given as TCRdb lists it. The V call is TRBV7-8, the J call TRBJ2-1; the D segment call TRBD2 is taken from the table without a DNA check. The germline V gene has CDR1 SGHVS and CDR2 FQNEAQ. Ends included, the CDR3 has 14 residues. The CDR3 is CASSFGGGSLYRFF.

This chain joins TRBV2 and TRBJ2-1; D remains ambiguous. V was trimmed by 3 bases and J by 7 bases, leaving 13 bases between them. The CDR3 is 14 residues long. Germline V gene sequence: CDR1 SNHLY, CDR2 FYNNEI. This CDR3 is CASSESVKMNEQFF. CDR3 coding DNA: TGTGCCAGCAGTGAGAGTGTTAAGATGAATGAGCAGTTCTTC.

The chain uses TRBV6-2 or TRBV6-3 and TRBJ2-3; 10 positions match TRBD1. J lost 2 bases, V lost 6 bases, and 8 bases had no gene match. CDR3 length: 16 amino acids. Germline assignment: CDR1 MNHEY and CDR2 SVGEGT. The CDR3 is CASSLGTGVTTDTQYF. The CDR3 nucleotides are TGTGCCAGCAGCCTCGGGACAGGGGTAACCACAGATACGCAGTATTTT.

For the CDR3, the DNA is TGTGCCTCAAGGGGAATCCCCCTGGGAGAGACCCAGTACTTC. Translated, it gives CASRGIPLGETQYF. The chain combines TRBV19 with TRBJ2-5; a possible D gene is TRBD1 (5 bases). CDR1 is LNHDA and CDR2 is SQIVND in the germline V gene (reference sequence). This CDR3 is built from 14 residues. Trimming removed 11 bases from V and 4 bases from J, with 20 bases in between.

The chain is built from TRBV6-5 and TRBJ2-7; TRBD2 might be the D (5 bases). Trimming removed 5 bases from V and 7 bases from J, with 15 bases in between. The CDR3 has 13 amino acids. CDR1 is MNHEY, CDR2 SVGAGI, per germline. CDR3 residues: CASSPQIRGEQYF. The CDR3 DNA reads as TGTGCCAGCAGTCCCCAGATCCGGGGAGAGCAGTACTTC.

This clone was detected only a few times. The chain uses TRBV18 and TRBJ1-4; 9 positions agree with TRBD1. The CDR3 is 16 amino acids. Germline V CDR1 and CDR2: KGHSH, LQKENI. Losses at the gene ends were 2 bases for V and 8 bases for J; bases not matched to a gene: 9. The CDR3, as DNA: TGTGCCAGCTCACCAAACTCACCGGGACAGGGCGAAAAACTGTTTTTT. The encoded protein is CASSPNSPGQGEKLFF.

With respect to this clone: Distinct nucleotide sequences in the sample also encode this CDR3. The chain joins TRBV7-8 to TRBJ1-1, with 8 bases identical to TRBD1. Germline V gene data show CDR1 as SGHVS and CDR2 as FQNEAQ. This CDR3 contains 13 residues. The V gene end was trimmed by 2 bases and the J gene end by 4 bases; junction bases not matched to a gene: 0. DNA for the CDR3: TGTGCCAGCAGCTTAACAGGGGGCACTGAAGCTTTCTTT. Translating gives CASSLTGGTEAFF.

Comments on this clone: Other nucleotide sequences in the sample specify the same CDR3. This sequence joins TRBV4-2 and TRBJ2-3; 8 nucleotides line up with TRBD2. The CDR3 extends over 15 amino acids. Germline V gene lookup returns CDR1 LGHNA and CDR2 YNFKEQ. Trimming at V came to 3 bases and at J to 1 base, leaving 3 bases not matched to a gene. CDR3 bases: TGTGCCAGCAGCCAGGGTAGCGGGGGCACAGATACGCAGTATTTT. Its translation: CASSQGSGGTDTQYF.

This rearrangement joins TRBV3-1 (or the pseudogene TRBV3-2) to TRBJ1-6; no definite D call. Germline-derived CDR1 and CDR2 are LGHDT and YNNKEL (reference sequence). The germline V and J ends were trimmed by 1 base and 13 bases, with 14 bases remaining between them. The CDR3 spans 14 residues. The CDR3 spells CASSQGLTAPPLHF. The CDR3 DNA sequence: TGTGCCAGCAGCCAAGGTCTAACTGCGCCCCCCCTCCACTTT.

The chain carries TRBV30 and TRBJ1-4; D not resolved. CDR1 is GTSNPN, CDR2 SVGIG, per germline (reference sequence). V was clipped by 0 bases and J by 6 bases, with 8 bases between them. This CDR3 is 13 amino acids long. CDR3 amino acids: CAWSVRRDEKLFF. In DNA, the CDR3 is TGTGCCTGGAGTGTACGTAGAGATGAAAAACTGTTTTTT.

V and J are TRBV6-5 and TRBJ1-2; tentatively, D is TRBD1 (6 bases). V gave up 6 bases and J gave up 9 bases, with 17 bases separating them. Germline V gives CDR1 MNHEY, CDR2 SVGAGI. The length of the CDR3 is 13 residues. CDR3 sequence reads: CASRAGTSFSYTF. CDR3 DNA: TGTGCCAGCAGGGCCGGGACATCTTTCAGCTACACCTTC.

The chain combines TRBV19 with TRBJ1-1, with a weak D call TRBD1 (6 bases). Per germline, CDR1 LNHDA and CDR2 SQIVND (reference sequence). This CDR3 has 15 amino acids. Between the trimmed V and J ends, which lost 10 bases and 4 bases, there was a span of 22 bases. The CDR3 coding sequence is TGTGCCACCAATGGGGGGGCTAGAGGTGGCACTGAAGCTTTCTTT. This sequence encodes CATNGGARGGTEAFF.